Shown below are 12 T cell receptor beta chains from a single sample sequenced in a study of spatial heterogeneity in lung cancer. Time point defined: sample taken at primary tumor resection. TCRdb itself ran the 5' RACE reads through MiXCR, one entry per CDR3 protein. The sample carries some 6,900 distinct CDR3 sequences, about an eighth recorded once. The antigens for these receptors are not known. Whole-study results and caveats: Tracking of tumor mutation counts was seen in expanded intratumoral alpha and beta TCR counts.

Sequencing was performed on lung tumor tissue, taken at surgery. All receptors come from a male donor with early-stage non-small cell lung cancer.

The CDR3 nucleotides are TGCAGTGCTAGAGATGAGGGGGATCACTACGAGCAGTACTTC. This gives the protein CSARDEGDHYEQYF. The chain carries TRBV20-1 and TRBJ2-7, with D perhaps matching TRBD1 (6 bases). V was cut by 0 bases and J by 3 bases, with 12 bases left in between. From germline, CDR1 is DFQATT and CDR2 SNEGSKA (reference sequence). This CDR3 is built from 14 residues.

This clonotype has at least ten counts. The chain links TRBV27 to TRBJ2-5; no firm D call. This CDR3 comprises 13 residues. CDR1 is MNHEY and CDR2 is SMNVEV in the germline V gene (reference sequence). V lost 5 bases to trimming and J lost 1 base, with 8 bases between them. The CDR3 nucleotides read TGTGCCAGCAGTCGGAACAGCCAAGAGACCCAGTACTTC. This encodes CASSRNSQETQYF.

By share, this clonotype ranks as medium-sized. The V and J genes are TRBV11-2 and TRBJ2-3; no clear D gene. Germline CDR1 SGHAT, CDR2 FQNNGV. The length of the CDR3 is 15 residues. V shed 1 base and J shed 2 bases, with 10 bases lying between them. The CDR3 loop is CASSLGKGYTDTQYF. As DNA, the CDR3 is TGTGCCAGCAGCTTAGGGAAGGGCTACACAGATACGCAGTATTTT.

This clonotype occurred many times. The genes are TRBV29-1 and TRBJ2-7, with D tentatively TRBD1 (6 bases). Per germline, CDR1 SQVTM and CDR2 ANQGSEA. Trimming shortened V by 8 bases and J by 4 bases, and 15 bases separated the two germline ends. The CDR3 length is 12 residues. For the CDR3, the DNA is TGCAGCACGACCTTAGGACAGTACGAGCAGTACTTC. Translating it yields CSTTLGQYEQYF.

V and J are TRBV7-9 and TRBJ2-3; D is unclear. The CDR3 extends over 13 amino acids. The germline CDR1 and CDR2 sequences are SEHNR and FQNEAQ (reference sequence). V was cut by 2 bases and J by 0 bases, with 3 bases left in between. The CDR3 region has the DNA TGTGCCAGCAGCTTACTGAGCACAGATACGCAGTATTTT. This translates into CASSLLSTDTQYF.

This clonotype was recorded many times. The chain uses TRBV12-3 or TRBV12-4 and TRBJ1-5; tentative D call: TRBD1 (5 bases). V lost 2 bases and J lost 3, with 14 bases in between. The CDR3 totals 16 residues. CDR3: CASSLLGQGANQPQHF. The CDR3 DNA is TGTGCCAGCAGTTTATTAGGGCAGGGAGCCAATCAGCCCCAGCATTTT.

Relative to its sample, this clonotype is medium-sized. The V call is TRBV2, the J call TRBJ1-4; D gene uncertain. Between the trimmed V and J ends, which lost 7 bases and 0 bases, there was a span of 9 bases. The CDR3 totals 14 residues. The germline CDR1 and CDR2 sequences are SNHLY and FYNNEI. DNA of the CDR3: TGTGCCAGCATCCGGGCAGCAACTAATGAAAAACTGTTTTTT. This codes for CASIRAATNEKLFF.

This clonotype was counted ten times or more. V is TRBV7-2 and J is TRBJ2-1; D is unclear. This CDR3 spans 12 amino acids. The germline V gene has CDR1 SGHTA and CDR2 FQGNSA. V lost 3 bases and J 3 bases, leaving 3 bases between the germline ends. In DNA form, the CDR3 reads TGTGCCAGCAGCTTCGACTACAATGAGCAGTTCTTC. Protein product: CASSFDYNEQFF.

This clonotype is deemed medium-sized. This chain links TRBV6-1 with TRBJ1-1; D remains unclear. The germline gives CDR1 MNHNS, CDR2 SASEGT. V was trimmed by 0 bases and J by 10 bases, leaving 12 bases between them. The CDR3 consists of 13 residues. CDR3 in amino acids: CASSEAGAGRAFF. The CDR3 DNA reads TGTGCCAGCAGTGAAGCCGGCGCGGGGAGAGCTTTCTTT.

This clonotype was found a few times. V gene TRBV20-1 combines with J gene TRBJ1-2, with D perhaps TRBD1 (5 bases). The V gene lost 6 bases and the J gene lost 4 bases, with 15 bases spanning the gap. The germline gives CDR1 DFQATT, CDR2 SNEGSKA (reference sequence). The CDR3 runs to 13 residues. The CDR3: CSATDTHTYGYTF. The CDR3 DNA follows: TGCAGTGCAACGGACACCCACACCTATGGCTACACCTTC.

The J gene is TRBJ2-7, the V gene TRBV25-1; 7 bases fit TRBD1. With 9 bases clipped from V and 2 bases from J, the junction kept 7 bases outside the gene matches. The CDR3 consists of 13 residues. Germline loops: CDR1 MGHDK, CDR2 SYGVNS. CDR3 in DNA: TGTGCCAGTTCCCCCGGGACAGCCTACGAGCAGTACTTC. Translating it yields CASSPGTAYEQYF.

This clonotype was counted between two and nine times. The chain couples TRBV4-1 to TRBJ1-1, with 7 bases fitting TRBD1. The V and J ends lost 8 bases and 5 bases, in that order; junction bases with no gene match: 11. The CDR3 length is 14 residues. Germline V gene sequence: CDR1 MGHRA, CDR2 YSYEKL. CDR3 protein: CASRDSLRRTEAFF. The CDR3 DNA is TGCGCCAGCCGGGACAGCCTACGGCGAACTGAAGCTTTCTTT.